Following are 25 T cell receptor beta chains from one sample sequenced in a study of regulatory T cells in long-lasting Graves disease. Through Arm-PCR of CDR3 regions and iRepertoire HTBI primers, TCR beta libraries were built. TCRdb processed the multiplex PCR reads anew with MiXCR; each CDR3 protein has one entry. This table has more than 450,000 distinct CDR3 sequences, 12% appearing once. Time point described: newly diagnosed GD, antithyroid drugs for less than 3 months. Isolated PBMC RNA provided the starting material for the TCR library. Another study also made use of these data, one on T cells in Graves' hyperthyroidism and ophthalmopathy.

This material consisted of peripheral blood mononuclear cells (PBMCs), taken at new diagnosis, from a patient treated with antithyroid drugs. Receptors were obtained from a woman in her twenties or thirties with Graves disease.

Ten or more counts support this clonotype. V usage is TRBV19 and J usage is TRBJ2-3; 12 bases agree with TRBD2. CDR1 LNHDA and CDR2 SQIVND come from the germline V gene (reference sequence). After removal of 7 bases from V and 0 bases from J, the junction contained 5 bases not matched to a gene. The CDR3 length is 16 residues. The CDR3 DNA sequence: TGTGCCAGTACCCCCGGACTAGCGGGGAGCACAGATACGCAGTATTTT. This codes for CASTPGLAGSTDTQYF.

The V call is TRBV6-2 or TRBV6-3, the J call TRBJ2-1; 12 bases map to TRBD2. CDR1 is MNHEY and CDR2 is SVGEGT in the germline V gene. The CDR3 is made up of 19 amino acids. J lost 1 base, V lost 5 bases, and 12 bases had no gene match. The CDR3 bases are TGTGCCAGCAGTGGGCGATCGGGACTAGCGGGCCGGTCCTACAATGAGCAGTTCTTC. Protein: CASSGRSGLAGRSYNEQFF.

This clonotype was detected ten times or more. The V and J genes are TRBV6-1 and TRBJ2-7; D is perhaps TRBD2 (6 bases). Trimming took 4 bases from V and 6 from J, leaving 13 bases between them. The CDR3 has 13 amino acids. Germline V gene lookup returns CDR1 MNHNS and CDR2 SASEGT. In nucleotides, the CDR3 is TGTGCCAGCAGTGCTACGGGAGTAAGCGAGCAGTACTTC. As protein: CASSATGVSEQYF.

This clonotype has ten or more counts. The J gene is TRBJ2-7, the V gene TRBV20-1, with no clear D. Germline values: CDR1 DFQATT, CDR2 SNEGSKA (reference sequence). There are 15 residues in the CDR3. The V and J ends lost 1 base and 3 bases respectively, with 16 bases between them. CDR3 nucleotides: TGCAGTGCTAGAGTAGCCAGAACCTCCTTCTACGAGCAGTACTTC. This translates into CSARVARTSFYEQYF.

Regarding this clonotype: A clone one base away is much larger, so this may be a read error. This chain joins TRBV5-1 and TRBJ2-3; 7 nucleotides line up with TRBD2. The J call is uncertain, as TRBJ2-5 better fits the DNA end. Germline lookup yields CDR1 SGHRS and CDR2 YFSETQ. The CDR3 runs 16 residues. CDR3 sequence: CASTIQGGRAEESQYF. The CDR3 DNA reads TGCGCCAGCACCATCCAGGGCGGGAGAGCGGAAGAGTCCCAGTACTTC.

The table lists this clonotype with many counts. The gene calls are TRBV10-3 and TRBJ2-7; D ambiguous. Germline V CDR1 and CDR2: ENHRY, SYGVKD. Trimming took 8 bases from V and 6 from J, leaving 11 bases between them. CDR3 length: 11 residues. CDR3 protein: CAIARDREQYF. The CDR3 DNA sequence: TGTGCCATCGCACGCGACCGCGAGCAGTACTTC.

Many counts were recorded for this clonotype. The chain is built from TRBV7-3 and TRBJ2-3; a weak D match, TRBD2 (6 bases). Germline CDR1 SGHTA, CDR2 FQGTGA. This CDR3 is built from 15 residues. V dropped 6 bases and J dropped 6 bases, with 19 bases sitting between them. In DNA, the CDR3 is TGTGCCAGCAGTCTTCGGGGCGGGGCCTTGGATACGCAGTATTTT. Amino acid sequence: CASSLRGGALDTQYF.

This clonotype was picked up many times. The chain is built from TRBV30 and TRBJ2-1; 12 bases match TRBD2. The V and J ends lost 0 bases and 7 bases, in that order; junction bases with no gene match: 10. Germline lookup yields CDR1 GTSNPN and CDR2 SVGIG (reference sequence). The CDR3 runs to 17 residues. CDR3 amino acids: CAWSVPPASGRGNEQFF. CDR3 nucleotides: TGTGCCTGGAGTGTACCGCCGGCTAGCGGGAGGGGGAATGAGCAGTTCTTC.

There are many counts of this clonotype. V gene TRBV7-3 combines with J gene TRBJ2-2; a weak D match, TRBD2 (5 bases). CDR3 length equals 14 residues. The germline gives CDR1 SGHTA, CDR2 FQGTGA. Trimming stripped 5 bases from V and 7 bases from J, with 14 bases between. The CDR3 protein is CASSRRGYGGELFF. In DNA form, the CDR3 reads TGTGCCAGCAGCCGTCGGGGATACGGCGGGGAGCTGTTTTTT.

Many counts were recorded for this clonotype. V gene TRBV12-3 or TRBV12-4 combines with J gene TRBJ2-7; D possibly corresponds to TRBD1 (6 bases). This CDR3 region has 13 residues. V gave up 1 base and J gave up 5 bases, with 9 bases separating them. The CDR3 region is CASSLDRVDEQYF. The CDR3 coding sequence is TGTGCCAGCAGTTTAGACAGGGTCGACGAGCAGTACTTC.

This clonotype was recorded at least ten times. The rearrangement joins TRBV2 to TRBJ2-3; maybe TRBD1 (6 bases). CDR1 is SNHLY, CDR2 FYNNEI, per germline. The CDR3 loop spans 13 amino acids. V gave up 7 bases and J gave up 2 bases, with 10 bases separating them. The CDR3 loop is CASTDRITDTQYF. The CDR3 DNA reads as TGTGCCAGCACGGACAGAATCACAGATACGCAGTATTTT.

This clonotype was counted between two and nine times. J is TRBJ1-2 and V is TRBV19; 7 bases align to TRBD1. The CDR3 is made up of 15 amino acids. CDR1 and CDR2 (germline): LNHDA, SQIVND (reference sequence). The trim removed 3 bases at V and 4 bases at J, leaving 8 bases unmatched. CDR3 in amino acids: CASSIRTGAFYGYTF. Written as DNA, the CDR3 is TGTGCCAGTAGTATCCGGACAGGCGCATTCTATGGCTACACCTTC.

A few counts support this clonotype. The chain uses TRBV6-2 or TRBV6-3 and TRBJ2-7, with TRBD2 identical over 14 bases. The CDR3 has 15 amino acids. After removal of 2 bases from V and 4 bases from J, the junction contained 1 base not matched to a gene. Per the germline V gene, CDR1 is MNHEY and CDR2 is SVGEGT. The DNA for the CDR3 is TGTGCCAGCAGTTACCGGACTAGCGGGAGGTACGAGCAGTACTTC. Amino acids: CASSYRTSGRYEQYF.

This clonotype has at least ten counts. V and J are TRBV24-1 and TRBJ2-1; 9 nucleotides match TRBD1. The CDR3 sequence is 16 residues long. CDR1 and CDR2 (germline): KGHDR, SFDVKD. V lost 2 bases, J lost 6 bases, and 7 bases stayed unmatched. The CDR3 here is CATSDWTGTGLNEQFF. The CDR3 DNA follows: TGTGCCACCAGTGATTGGACCGGGACAGGGCTCAATGAGCAGTTCTTC.

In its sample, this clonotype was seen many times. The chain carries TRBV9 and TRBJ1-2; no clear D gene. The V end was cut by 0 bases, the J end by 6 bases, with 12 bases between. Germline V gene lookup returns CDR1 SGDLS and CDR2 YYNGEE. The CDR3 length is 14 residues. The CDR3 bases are TGTGCCAGCAGCGTAGTGACCGTCGTGGATGGCTACACCTTC. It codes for CASSVVTVVDGYTF. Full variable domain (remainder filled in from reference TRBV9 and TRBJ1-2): DSGVTQTPKHLITATGQRVTLRCSPRSGDLSVYWYQQSLDQGLQFLIQYYNGEERAKGNILERFSAQQFPDLHSELNLSSLELGDSALYFCASSVVTVVDGYTFGSGTRLTVV.

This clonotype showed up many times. The CDR3 region is CASSTRGVGIRDTQYF. In DNA form, the CDR3 reads TGTGCCAGCAGCACGCGGGGGGTTGGGATTCGAGATACGCAGTATTTT. V usage is TRBV13 and J usage is TRBJ2-3; the match to TRBD2 covers 8 bases. CDR1 is PRHDT, CDR2 FYEKMQ, per germline (reference sequence). Germline trimming cut 5 bases from V and 5 bases from J; bases unmatched to any gene: 12. The CDR3 loop spans 16 amino acids.

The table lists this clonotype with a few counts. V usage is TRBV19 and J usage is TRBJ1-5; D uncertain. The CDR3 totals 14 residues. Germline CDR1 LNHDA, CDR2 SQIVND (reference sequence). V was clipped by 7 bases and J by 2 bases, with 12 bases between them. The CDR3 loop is CASKLEDGNQPQHF. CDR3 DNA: TGTGCCAGTAAGTTGGAAGACGGCAATCAGCCCCAGCATTTT.

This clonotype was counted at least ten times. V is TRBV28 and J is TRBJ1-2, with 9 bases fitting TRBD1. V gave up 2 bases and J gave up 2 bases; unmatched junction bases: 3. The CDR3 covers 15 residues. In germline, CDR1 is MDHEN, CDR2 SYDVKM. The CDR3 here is CASSLPGTGNYGYTF. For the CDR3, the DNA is TGTGCCAGCAGTTTACCCGGGACAGGGAACTATGGCTACACCTTC.

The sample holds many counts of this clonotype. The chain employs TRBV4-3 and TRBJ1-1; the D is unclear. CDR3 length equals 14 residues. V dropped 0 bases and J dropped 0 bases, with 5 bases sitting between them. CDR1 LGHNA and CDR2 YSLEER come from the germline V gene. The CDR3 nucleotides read TGCGCCAGCAGCCAAGAGGCATTGAACACTGAAGCTTTCTTT. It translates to CASSQEALNTEAFF.

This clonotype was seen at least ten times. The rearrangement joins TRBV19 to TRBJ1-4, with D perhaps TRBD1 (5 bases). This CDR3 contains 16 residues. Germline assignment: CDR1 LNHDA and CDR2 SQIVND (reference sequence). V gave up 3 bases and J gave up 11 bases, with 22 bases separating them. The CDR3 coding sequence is TGTGCCAGTAGTATGGTACCGGGGCTGGGAAGGTGGAAACTGTTTTTT. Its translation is CASSMVPGLGRWKLFF.

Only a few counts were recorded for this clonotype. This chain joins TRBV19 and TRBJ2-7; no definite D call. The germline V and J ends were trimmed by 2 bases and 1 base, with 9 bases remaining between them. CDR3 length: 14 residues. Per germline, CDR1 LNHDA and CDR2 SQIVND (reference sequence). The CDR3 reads CASSILGLSYEQYF. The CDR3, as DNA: TGTGCCAGTAGTATATTAGGCCTTTCCTACGAGCAGTACTTC.

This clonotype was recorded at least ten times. CDR3 amino acids: CATSRGSGEETQYF. Written as DNA, the CDR3 is TGTGCCACCAGCAGAGGTTCGGGGGAAGAGACCCAGTACTTC. The chain links TRBV15 to TRBJ2-5; D might be TRBD2 (6 bases). V lost 1 base and J lost 3, with 9 bases in between. Germline V lookup: CDR1 LNHNV, CDR2 YYDKDF (reference sequence). This CDR3 spans 14 amino acids.

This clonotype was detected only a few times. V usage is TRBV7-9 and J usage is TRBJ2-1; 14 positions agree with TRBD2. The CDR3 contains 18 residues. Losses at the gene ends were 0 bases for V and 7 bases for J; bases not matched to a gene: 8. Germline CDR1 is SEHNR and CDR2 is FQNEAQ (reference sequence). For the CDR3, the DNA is TGTGCCAGCAGCTTAGCACTCGGGACTAGCGGGAGTGGGAATGAGCAGTTCTTC. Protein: CASSLALGTSGSGNEQFF.

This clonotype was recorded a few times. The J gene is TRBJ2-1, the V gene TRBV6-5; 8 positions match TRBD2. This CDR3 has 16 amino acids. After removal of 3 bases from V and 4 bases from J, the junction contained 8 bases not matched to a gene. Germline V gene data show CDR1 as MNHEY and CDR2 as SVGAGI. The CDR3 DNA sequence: TGTGCCAGCAGTTATCCGGGGGGGGCAGGGTACAATGAGCAGTTCTTC. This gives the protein CASSYPGGAGYNEQFF.

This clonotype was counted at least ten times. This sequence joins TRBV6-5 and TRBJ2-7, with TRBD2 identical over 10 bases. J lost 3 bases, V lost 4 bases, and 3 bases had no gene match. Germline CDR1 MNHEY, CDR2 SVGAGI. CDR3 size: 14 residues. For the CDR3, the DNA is TGTGCCAGCAGTTTACTAGCGGGATACTACGAGCAGTACTTC. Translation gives CASSLLAGYYEQYF.